The T cell receptor (beta chain) described here comes from a study of cytomegalovirus exposure and HLA in healthy donors (dated by TCRdb to 2016 to 2017). As for the study more broadly: An earlier analysis of around 600 of the donors reported approximately 300 Gb of sequence data and more than 90 million unique TCR beta sequences from 190 million or so T cells. An early release covering roughly 600 HLA-typed donors comprised about 290 gigabases of sequencing data and around 80 million unique TCR sequences. Of the roughly 390 genotyped donors, about 80% fell in the genetic ancestry cluster associated with self-reported Caucasian donors. The study aimed to test whether cataloging public T cell receptors could reveal signatures of past pathogen exposure. The study profiled the T cell repertoires of about 640 subjects by immunosequencing and related them to cytomegalovirus serostatus. Besides the first cohort of some 670 subjects, a separate validation cohort made up of 120 different subjects was used. High-throughput TCR immunosequencing, statistical association of individual TCRs with disease status, and machine learning were combined to predict cytomegalovirus infection status. To study patterns of TCR occurrence, a later analysis re-analyzed previously published TCR beta repertoires from several hundred donors and added high-resolution HLA genotyping. Rather than using new phenotypic data, the later analysis identified candidate immune exposures from TCR beta sequences and from how often those sequences occurred across donors. In an earlier analysis of 500 to 650 of the donors, high-throughput TCR beta sequencing was used to judge whether each TCR beta V gene segment behaved as functional or pseudogenic. Alongside the repertoire data, information on donor age, sex, ethnicity and CMV serostatus was compiled. A later genetic analysis took genome-wide SNP genotypes for about 55% of the roughly 700 donors and used that subset as a discovery cohort. Every discovery cohort repertoire had been produced on one sequencing platform. HLA typing included class I and class II loci at four-digit resolution. The number of donors typed differed by locus, with 629-630 for A, B, C, DRB1 and DQB1, more than 500 for DQA1, about 610 for DPA1, and some 440 for DPB1. About 5 DR-DQ haplotypes were handled as single units for association and clustering, since linkage in the cohort was strong. On average, over 200,000 unique TCR beta nucleotide sequences were sequenced per donor among a few hundred genotyped donors of the cohort, with roughly 20% of those sequences being non-productive.

In total, 600 or so healthy bone marrow donors made up the cohort. At the time of sampling, all cohort members were nominally healthy, though unrecorded immune exposures were likely present. The donor tested CMV seronegative, placing the donor among the 350 to 400 seronegative members of the cohort. Every donor gave a peripheral blood sample, and the peripheral blood mononuclear cells from that sample were used for TCR beta sequencing. The Qiagen DNeasy Blood Extraction Kit was used to extract genomic DNA from the blood cell samples. The CDR3 runs 15 amino acids, cysteine and phenylalanine included. Only CDR3 DNA remains: 45 bases, in frame from the first base. The germline V gene encodes CDR1 SNHLY and CDR2 FYNNEI. Trimming at the junction amounts to 1 base on V and 0 bases on J, and the germline ends lie 10 bases apart. Study-wide conclusions, independent of this receptor: The study listed 150 to 200 TCR beta chains as associated with cytomegalovirus. A later analysis found that TCR association rates varied across HLA loci, with DRB1 alleles showing the most associated TCRs and HLA-C alleles the fewest. Some IMGT-functional V segments, including TRBV6-2 and TRBV6-3, could not be told apart with the 87-base-pair reads, so those segments were excluded. In a later analysis, several top co-occurrence clusters were reported to appear linked to parvovirus B19, influenza, CMV and Epstein-Barr virus. A cluster of highly shared sequence variants was judged likely to be a technical artifact of the sequencing pipeline. Most TCR sequences were observed very rarely across donors, whereas some public TCRs were present in many individuals. A few of the identified cytomegalovirus-associated TCR beta chains were confirmed in vitro to be specific for cytomegalovirus antigens. Only TCR beta chains were sequenced in this cohort, and the absence of alpha or paired-chain data limited detectable features. Because counts were too low, about 18 rarely observed V segments, including chromosome 9 orphons, were excluded from the earlier analysis of around 640 of the donors. The authors suggested that the approach could potentially be generalized to other disease states and immunological phenotypes. A further reported finding was that TCR beta sequences accurately predicted the HLA-A and HLA-B alleles for most subjects in the first cohort. The classifier was reported to diagnose cytomegalovirus status with high specificity and sensitivity in both the original cohort and the validation cohort. According to a later analysis, most CMV-associated TCR beta chains appeared to be HLA-restricted, and the HLA associations seemed to be driven largely by CMV exposure. When HLA alleles, especially DR and DQ, strongly co-occurred, attributing TCR associations to individual alleles was difficult. The only immune exposure information available for the cohort was CMV serostatus. In a later genetic analysis, fewer N-insertions in productive TCRs were reported among donors in an Asian-associated ancestry cluster than the 666-donor mean. Because some donors lacked HLA typing at each locus, the association tests relied only on the typed subset. Linkage disequilibrium might explain the correlated functional status among segregating V segments, but an unknown experimental factor could not be excluded. Broadly in line with IMGT annotations, most TCR beta V segments showed up in productive rearrangements about 87% or about 30% of the time in an earlier analysis of approximately 640 of the donors. A later analysis found that HLA-associated TCR beta chains were more clonally expanded and had lower generation probabilities than equally common non-associated chains. Presence/absence analyses assumed roughly uniform sequencing depth across donors, an assumption that may not hold. In a later genetic analysis, a missense DCLRE1C variant was associated with V-gene and J-gene trimming of TCR beta chains, and the association was replicated in an independent cohort. In a later analysis, about 16,000 TCR beta sequences were associated with specific HLA alleles at a false discovery rate of 0.05.

To note about this clone: Its target antigen remains unknown. Within one base of it there is no much larger clone, and no base qualities were kept.

The receptor library was made with the immunoSEQ multiplex PCR assay. A mixture of 60 forward primers for TCR Vbeta segments and 13 reverse primers for TCR Jbeta segments was used in the multiplex PCR. The CDR3 region of rearranged TCR beta genes was amplified from genomic DNA with a multiplex PCR assay. The Illumina HiSeq System was used to sequence the amplified TCR beta libraries as 87-base-pair reads. From the authors' description of their analysis: A later analysis counted about 80 million unique TCR beta chains across the 640 or so repertoires, and 10 million to 11 million of these chains were shared by at least two donors. Raw reads were error-corrected and collapsed into unique sequences with a nearest-neighbor algorithm that merged closely related sequences to remove PCR and sequencing errors. V, D and J gene segments were assigned by aligning CDR3 sequences to IMGT reference sequences. For a sequence to be retained, a match of at least six nucleotides was required to both a V gene segment and a J gene segment. A rearrangement was called productive if the CDR3 had no stop codons and remained in frame with V and J, and every other rearrangement was called non-productive. CDR3 was defined by IMGT convention, running from the second conserved V-encoded cysteine to the conserved J-encoded phenylalanine. The earlier analysis of roughly 590 of the donors excluded any sequence lacking an unambiguous match to a single V gene segment. In an earlier analysis of a few hundred of the donors, V segments were called functional above 56.7% productive rearrangements and were called segregating when the between-donor standard deviation exceeded 5%. A statistical classification framework was built to diagnose cytomegalovirus status from the catalog of TCR beta chain sequences. In a later analysis, V and J genes were assigned by comparing TCR nucleotide sequences against IMGT/GENE-DB human TR gene sequences. The TCRdist pipeline was used in a later analysis to assign CDR3 sequences and most-parsimonious VDJ recombination scenarios. A later analysis defined each TCR beta chain by its CDR3 amino acid sequence plus V-gene family, and excluded reads lacking a unique V-gene family. As a way to deal with suspected cross-contamination and a sequencing artifact, a later analysis dropped under 600 nucleotide sequences that were highly shared and had low generation probability. In a later analysis, a clonal expansion index for each public chain was calculated from normalized within-repertoire ranks of inferred template counts. In a later analysis, generation probabilities were computed using a VDJ recombination model fitted to out-of-frame rearrangements, and the results were checked against IGoR. Hypergeometric tests were used in a later analysis to score TCR-TCR, TCR-HLA and TCR-CMV co-occurrence, with a repertoire-size bias correction applied to the TCR pairs. To estimate false discovery rates, a later analysis permuted the HLA or CMV assignments 20 times. In a later analysis, co-occurring TCRs were grouped using DBSCAN, with TCRdist sequence similarity added in when clustering inside HLA-allele-positive subsets. Repertoires with fewer than 30,000 or more than 120,000 public chains, plus five repertoires with anomalous nucleotide sharing, were excluded from co-occurrence clustering. TCRdb provides this immuneACCESS table in a form limited to in-frame rearrangements. Some clones are lacking; in checked studies, under half of them reflect an unresolved V gene, and why the rest are absent is not known. The V and J calls and the clone size are those of that table, but D and trimming were determined from the DNA. This sample gives 100,000 to 150,000 clones in total; 65% to 80% of them show up just once. The top ten constitute 1.8% of the sample.

This clonotype originated in a woman in her thirties or forties in good health and CMV-seronegative. Sequencing was done on a sample of PBMCs. The chain employs TRBV2 and TRBJ2-7, with a weak D call of TRBD1 (6 bases match). The nucleotide sequence is TGTGCCAGCAGTGAAGACAGGGATTACTCCTACGAGCAGTACTTC. It codes for CASSEDRDYSYEQYF.